This T cell receptor (beta chain) emerged from a study of blood T cell repertoires in COVID-19. About the research overall: Specimens from acute and convalescent COVID-19 originated in the United States, Italy and Spain. PBMCs, B-cell-depleted T cells, or T cells provided the cDNA or gDNA that made up the material.

How the authors handled the data: Estimation of nucleated cell counts relied on the amplification of reference gene primers. Some clones are missing from TCRdb's copy, which holds only in-frame ones; the method was immunoSEQ multiplex PCR. For V, J and clone size, that table is used; D and trimming come from the DNA. Found here are about 40,000 clones, about 90% of them singletons; the top ten hold 9%. The V and J ends lost 5 bases and 3 bases, in that order; junction bases with no gene match: 7. In germline, CDR1 is MNHEY, CDR2 SVGAGI. This CDR3 is built from 15 residues. The source of this sequence is an older woman with acute or convalescent COVID-19. The chain links TRBV6-5 to TRBJ2-1, with TRBD2 matching 7 bases. The sequencing input was peripheral blood. In DNA, the CDR3 is TGTGCCAGCAGTAAATCAGGGACTATCTACAATGAGCAGTTCTTC. Translated: CASSKSGTIYNEQFF.